This TCR beta chain was retrieved from a study of CD8 T cells in ankylosing spondylitis. Study conclusions and caveats: A number of the motif variants had already been described in reactive arthritis synovial fluid and blood. What seemed typical of ankylosing spondylitis blood was a TCR beta motif built from eight highly homologous variants. Relatively rare in peripheral blood, disease-linked clones were also CD8+.

The CDR3 contains 15 residues. CDR1 and CDR2 from the germline V gene are LGHDT and YNNKEL (reference sequence). Between the trimmed V and J ends, which lost 2 bases and 0 bases, there was a span of 8 bases. By quantitative 5'-RACE with molecular barcodes, the TCR beta libraries were made. Each CDR3 protein gets one entry after TCRdb re-called the 5' RACE reads with MiXCR. The profile shows roughly 670,000 distinct CDR3 sequences, under 20% of them singletons. In the case of this clonotype: Its antigen remains unknown.

Material for sequencing was blood, either unsorted or a sorted T cell fraction (not recorded which). This TCR was recovered from a male donor with ankylosing spondylitis. This chain joins TRBV3-1 and TRBJ1-3, with D unclear. CDR3 DNA: TGTGCCAGCAGCCAACCAAAGAGCTCTGGAAACACCATATATTTT. It codes for CASSQPKSSGNTIYF.